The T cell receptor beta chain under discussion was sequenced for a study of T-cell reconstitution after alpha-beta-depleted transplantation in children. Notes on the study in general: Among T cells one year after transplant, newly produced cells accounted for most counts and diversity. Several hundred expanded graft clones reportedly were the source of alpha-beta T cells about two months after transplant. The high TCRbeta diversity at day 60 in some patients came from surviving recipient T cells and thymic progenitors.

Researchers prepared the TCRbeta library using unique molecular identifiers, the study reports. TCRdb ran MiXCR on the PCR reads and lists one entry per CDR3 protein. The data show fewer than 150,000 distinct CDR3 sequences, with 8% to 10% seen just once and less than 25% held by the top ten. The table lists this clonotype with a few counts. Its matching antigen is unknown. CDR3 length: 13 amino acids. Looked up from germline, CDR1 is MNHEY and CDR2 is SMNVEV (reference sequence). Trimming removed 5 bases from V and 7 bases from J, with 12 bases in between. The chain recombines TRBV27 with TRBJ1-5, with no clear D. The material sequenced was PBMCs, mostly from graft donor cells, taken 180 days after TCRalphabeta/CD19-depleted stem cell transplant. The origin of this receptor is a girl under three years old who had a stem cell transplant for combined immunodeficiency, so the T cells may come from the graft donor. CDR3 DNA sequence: TGTGCCAGCAGTCTCGGGCAAAGCCAGCCCCAGCATTTT. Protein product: CASSLGQSQPQHF.